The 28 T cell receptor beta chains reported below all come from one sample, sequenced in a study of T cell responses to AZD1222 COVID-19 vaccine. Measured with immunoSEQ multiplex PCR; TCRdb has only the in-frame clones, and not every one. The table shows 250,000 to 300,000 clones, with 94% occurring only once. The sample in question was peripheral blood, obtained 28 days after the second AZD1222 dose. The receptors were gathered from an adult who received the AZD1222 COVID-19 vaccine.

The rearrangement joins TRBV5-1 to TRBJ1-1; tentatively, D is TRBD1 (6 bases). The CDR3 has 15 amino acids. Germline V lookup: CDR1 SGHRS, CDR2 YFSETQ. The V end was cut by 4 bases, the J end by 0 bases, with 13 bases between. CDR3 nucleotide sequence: TGCGCCAGCAGCCTAGGCGGGACACTGAACACTGAAGCTTTCTTT. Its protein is CASSLGGTLNTEAFF.

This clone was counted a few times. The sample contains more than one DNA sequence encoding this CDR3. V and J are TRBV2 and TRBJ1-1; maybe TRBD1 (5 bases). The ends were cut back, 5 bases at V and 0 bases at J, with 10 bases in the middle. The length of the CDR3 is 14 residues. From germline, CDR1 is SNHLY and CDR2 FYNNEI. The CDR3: CASSSRTLNTEAFF. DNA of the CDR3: TGTGCCAGCAGTTCACGGACATTGAACACTGAAGCTTTCTTT.

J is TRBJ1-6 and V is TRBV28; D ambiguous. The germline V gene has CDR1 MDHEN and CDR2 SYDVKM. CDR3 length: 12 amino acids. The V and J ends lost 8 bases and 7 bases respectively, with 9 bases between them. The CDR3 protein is CASGNGNSPLHF. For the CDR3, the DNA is TGTGCCAGCGGCAACGGAAATTCACCCCTCCACTTT. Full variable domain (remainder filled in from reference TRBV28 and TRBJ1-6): DVKVTQSSRYLVKRTGEKVFLECVQDMDHENMFWYRQDPGLGLRLIYFSYDVKMKEKGDIPEGYSVSREKKERFSLILESASTNQTSMYLCASGNGNSPLHFGNGTRLTVT.

This CDR3 reads CASIQSGTGFNYGYTF. CDR3 sequence (DNA): TGTGCCAGCATCCAAAGCGGGACAGGGTTTAACTATGGCTACACCTTC. The chain couples TRBV7-8 to TRBJ1-2, with TRBD1 identical over 9 bases. CDR3 size: 16 residues. The junction had 10 bases not matched to a gene; V was cut back by 7 bases and J by 1 base. Germline V gene sequence: CDR1 SGHVS, CDR2 FQNEAQ.

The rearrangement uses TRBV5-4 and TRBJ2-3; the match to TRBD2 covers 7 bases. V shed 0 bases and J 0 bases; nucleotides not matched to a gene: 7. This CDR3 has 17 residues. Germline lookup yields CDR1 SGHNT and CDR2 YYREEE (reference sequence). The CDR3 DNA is TGTGCCAGCAGCTTGGCCGGAACGGGAGGAAGCACAGATACGCAGTATTTT. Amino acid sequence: CASSLAGTGGSTDTQYF. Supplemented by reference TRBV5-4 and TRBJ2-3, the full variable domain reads ETGVTQSPTHLIKTRGQQVTLRCSSQSGHNTVSWYQQALGQGPQFIFQYYREEENGRGNFPPRFSGLQFPNYSSELNVNALELDDSALYLCASSLAGTGGSTDTQYFGPGTRLTVL.

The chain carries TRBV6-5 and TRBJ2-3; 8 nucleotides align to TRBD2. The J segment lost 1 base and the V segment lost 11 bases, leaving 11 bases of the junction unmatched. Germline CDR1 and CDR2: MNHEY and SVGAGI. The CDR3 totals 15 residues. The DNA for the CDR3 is TGTGCCGGCTCGCCCGGGGGGGACGGCACAGATACGCAGTATTTT. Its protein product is CAGSPGGDGTDTQYF.

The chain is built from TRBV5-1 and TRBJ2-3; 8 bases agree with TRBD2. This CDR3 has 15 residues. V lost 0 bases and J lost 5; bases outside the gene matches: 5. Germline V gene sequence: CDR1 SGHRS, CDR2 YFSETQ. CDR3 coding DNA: TGCGCCAGCAGCTTGGTGGCGGGGGGTGGAGATACGCAGTATTTT. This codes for CASSLVAGGGDTQYF. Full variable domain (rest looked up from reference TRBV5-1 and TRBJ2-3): KAGVTQTPRYLIKTRGQQVTLSCSPISGHRSVSWYQQTPGQGLQFLFEYFSETQRNKGNFPGRFSGRQFSNSRSEMNVSTLELGDSALYLCASSLVAGGGDTQYFGPGTRLTVL.

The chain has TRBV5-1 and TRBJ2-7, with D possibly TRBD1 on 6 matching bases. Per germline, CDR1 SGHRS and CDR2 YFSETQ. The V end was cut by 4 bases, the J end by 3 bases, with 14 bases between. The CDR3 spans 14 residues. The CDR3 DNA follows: TGCGCCAGCAGCCCGCGGACAGAGAGCTACGAGCAGTACTTC. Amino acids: CASSPRTESYEQYF.

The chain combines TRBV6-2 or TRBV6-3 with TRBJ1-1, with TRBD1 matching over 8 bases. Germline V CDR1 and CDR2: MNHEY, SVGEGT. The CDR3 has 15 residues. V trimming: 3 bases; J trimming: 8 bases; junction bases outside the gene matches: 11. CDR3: CASSYPAGGRYEAFF. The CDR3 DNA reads TGTGCCAGCAGTTATCCCGCAGGGGGCCGATACGAAGCTTTCTTT.

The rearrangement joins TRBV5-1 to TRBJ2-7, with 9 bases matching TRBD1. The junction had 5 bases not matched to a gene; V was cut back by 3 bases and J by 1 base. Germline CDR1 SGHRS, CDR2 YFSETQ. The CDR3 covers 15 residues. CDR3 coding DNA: TGCGCCAGCAGCTCACTTGACAGGGGGTCCTACGAGCAGTACTTC. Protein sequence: CASSSLDRGSYEQYF.

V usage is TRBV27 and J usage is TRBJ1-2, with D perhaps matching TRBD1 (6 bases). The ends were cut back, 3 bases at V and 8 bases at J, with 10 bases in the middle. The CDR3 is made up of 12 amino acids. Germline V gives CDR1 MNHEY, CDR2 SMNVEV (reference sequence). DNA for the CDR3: TGTGCCAGCAGTTTGGGGGGCGTCGGCTACACCTTC. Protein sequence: CASSLGGVGYTF.

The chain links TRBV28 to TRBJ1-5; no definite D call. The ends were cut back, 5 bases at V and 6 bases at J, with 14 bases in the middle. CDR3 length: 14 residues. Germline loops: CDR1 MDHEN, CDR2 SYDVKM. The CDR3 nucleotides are TGTGCCAGCAGTCCTAGTGGTAATAGTCAGCCCCAGCATTTT. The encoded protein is CASSPSGNSQPQHF.

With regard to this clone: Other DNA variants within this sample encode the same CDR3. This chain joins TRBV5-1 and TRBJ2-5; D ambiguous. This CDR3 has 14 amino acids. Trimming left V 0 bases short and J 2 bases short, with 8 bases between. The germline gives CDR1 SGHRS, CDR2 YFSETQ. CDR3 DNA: TGCGCCAGCAGCTTGGCTGGTGCACAAGAGACCCAGTACTTC. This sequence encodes CASSLAGAQETQYF.

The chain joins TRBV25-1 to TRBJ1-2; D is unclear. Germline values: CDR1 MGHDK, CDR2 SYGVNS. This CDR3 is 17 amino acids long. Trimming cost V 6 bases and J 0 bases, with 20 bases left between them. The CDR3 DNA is TGTGCCAGCAGAGCATCAGGTCTAACCCATTCTAACTATGGCTACACCTTC. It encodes CASRASGLTHSNYGYTF.

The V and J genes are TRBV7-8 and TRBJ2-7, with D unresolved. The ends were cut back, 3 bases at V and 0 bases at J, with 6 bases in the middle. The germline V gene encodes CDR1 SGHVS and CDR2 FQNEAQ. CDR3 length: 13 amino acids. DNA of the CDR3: TGTGCCAGCAGCTTGTCAAACTCCTACGAGCAGTACTTC. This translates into CASSLSNSYEQYF.

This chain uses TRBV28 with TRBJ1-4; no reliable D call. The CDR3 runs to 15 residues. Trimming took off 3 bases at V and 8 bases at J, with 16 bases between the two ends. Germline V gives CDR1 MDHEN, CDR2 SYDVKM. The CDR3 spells CASSFPARPGEKLFF. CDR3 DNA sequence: TGTGCCAGCAGTTTTCCGGCGCGGCCTGGGGAAAAACTGTTTTTT.

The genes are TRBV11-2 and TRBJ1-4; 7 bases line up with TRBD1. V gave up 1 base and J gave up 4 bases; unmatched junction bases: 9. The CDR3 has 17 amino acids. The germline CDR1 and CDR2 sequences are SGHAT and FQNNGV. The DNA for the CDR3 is TGTGCCAGCAGCTTAGGTCCTACAGGGGCCGGTAATGAAAAACTGTTTTTT. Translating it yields CASSLGPTGAGNEKLFF.

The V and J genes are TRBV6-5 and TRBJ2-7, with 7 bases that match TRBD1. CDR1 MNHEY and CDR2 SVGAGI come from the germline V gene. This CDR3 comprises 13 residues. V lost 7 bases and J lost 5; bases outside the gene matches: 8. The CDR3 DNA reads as TGTGCCAGCACTGGGACAGCCCCGAACGAGCAGTACTTC. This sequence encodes CASTGTAPNEQYF.

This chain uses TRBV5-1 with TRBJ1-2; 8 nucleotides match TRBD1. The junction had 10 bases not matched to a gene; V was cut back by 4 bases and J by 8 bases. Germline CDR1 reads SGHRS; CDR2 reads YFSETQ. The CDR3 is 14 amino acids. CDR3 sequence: CASSPTTGDWGYTF. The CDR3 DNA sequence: TGCGCCAGCAGCCCAACGACAGGGGATTGGGGCTACACCTTC.

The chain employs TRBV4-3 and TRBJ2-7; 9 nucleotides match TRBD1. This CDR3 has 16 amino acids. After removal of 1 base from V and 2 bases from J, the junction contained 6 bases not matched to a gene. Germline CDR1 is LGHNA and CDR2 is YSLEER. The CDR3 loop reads CASSQAPGQGTYEQYF. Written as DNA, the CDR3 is TGCGCCAGCAGCCAAGCGCCGGGACAGGGCACCTACGAGCAGTACTTC.

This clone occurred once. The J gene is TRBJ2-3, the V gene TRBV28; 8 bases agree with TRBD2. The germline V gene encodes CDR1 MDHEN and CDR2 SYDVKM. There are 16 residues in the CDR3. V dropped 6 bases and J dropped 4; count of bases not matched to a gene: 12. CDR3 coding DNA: TGTGCCAGCAGAGGGGGGGCGGGGGGCCAATCAGATACGCAGTATTTT. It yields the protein CASRGGAGGQSDTQYF. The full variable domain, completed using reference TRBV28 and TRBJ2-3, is DVKVTQSSRYLVKRTGEKVFLECVQDMDHENMFWYRQDPGLGLRLIYFSYDVKMKEKGDIPEGYSVSREKKERFSLILESASTNQTSMYLCASRGGAGGQSDTQYFGPGTRLTVL.

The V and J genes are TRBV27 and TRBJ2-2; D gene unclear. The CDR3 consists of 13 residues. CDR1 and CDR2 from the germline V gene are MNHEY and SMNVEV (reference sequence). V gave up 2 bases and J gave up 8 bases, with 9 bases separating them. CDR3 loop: CASSLEQGGELFF. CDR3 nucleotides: TGTGCCAGCAGTTTAGAGCAAGGAGGGGAGCTGTTTTTT.

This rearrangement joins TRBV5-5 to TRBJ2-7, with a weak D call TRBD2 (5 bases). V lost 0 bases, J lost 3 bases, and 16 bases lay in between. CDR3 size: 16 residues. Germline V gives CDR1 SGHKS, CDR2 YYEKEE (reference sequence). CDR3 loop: CASSLADSSGNYEQYF. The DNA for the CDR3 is TGTGCCAGCAGCTTGGCGGACTCCTCGGGGAACTACGAGCAGTACTTC.

The CDR3 DNA reads TGTGCCAGCAGCCAAGAACGAGAACTAGCGGGAAAGACCCAGTACTTC. It is translated as CASSQERELAGKTQYF. This sequence joins TRBV3-1 (or the pseudogene TRBV3-2) and TRBJ2-5, with 10 positions matching TRBD2. V shed 0 bases and J 6 bases; nucleotides not matched to a gene: 7. The CDR3 covers 16 residues. Germline CDR1 LGHDT, CDR2 YNNKEL (reference sequence).

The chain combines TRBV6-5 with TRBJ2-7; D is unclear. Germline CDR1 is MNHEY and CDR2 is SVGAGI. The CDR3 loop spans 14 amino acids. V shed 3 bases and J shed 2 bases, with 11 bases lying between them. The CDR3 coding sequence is TGTGCCAGCAGTTATCGTCGCTCCCCCTACGAGCAGTACTTC. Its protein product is CASSYRRSPYEQYF.

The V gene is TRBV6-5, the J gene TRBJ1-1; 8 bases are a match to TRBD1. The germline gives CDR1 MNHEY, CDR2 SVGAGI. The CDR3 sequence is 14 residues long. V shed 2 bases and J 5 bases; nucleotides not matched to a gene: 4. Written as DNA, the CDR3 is TGTGCCAGCAGTTACACAGGGGGGAAAACTGAAGCTTTCTTT. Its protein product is CASSYTGGKTEAFF.

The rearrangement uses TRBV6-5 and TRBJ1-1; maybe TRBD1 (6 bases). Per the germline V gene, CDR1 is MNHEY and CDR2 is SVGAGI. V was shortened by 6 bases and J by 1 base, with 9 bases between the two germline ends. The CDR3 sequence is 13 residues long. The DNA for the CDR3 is TGTGCCAGCAGATTACAGGGGAACACTGAAGCTTTCTTT. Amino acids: CASRLQGNTEAFF.

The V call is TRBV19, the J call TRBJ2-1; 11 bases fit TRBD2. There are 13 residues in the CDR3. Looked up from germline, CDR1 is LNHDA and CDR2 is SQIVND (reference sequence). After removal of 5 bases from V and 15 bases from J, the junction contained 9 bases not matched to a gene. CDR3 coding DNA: TGTGCCAGTAGTCTATCCGGGACTAGCGGCTGGTTCTTC. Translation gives CASSLSGTSGWFF.